These 32 T cell receptor beta chains came from one sample sequenced in a study of Graves' ophthalmopathy and Graves' hyperthyroidism. The study amplified TCR beta CDR3 regions using RNA transcripts. Amplification began with first-round RT-PCR using HTBI primers, then second-round multiplex PCR was performed. TCRdb used MiXCR to reprocess the multiplex PCR reads, holding one entry per CDR3 protein. Of over a million distinct CDR3 sequences listed, 35% to 40% are singletons. The sequenced sample consisted of peripheral blood or thyroid tissue (not recorded which). These receptor sequences come from an adult man with Graves' hyperthyroidism.

This clonotype was counted a single time. A much larger clone is a single base away; this may be a read error. V and J are TRBV4-1 and TRBJ2-7; 9 nucleotides line up with TRBD1. Per the germline V gene, CDR1 is MGHRA and CDR2 is YSYEKL. This CDR3 spans 14 amino acids. Here the CDR3 reads CSSSQGDRALEQYF. The CDR3 DNA sequence: TGCTCCAGCAGCCAAGGGGACAGGGCCCTCGAGCAGTACTTC.

The sample holds one count of this clonotype. The rearrangement uses TRBV6-1 and TRBJ2-5; 9 bases line up with TRBD1. The V and J ends lost 6 bases and 1 base, in that order; junction bases with no gene match: 9. The germline V gene has CDR1 MNHNS and CDR2 SASEGT. This CDR3 comprises 16 residues. The CDR3 DNA reads TGTGCCAGCAGACAGGGCTGGGACAGGGTCCAAGAGACCCAGTACTTC. Its translation is CASRQGWDRVQETQYF.

This clonotype was observed many times. This chain links TRBV11-2 with TRBJ2-7; D ambiguous. V lost 4 bases and J lost 1, with 8 bases in between. Germline loops: CDR1 SGHAT, CDR2 FQNNGV. The CDR3 totals 13 residues. This CDR3 reads CASSYHQSYEQYF. The DNA of the CDR3 is TGTGCCAGCAGCTACCACCAGTCCTACGAGCAGTACTTC.

This clonotype showed up just once. The conserved closing phenylalanine or tryptophan is absent in this CDR3, likely reflecting a read error. The genes are TRBV6-6 and TRBJ1-3; D unclear. V lost 7 bases, J lost 2 bases, and 9 bases lay in between. Looked up from germline, CDR1 is MNHNY and CDR2 is SVGAGI (reference sequence). This CDR3 has 13 amino acids. The CDR3: CASIGIAGNTIYL. CDR3 sequence (DNA): TGTGCCAGCATCGGAATCGCTGGAAACACCATATATCTT.

The chain employs TRBV19 and TRBJ1-3, with D unresolved. The CDR3 sequence is 14 residues long. The V gene's germline CDR1 is LNHDA and CDR2 SQIVND (reference sequence). The ends were cut back, 10 bases at V and 0 bases at J, with 13 bases in the middle. CDR3 in amino acids: CATRPVDSGNTIYF. The CDR3 DNA follows: TGTGCCACCCGTCCGGTGGACTCTGGAAACACCATATATTTT.

The CDR3 spells CASRSGAGANVLTF. Here the CDR3 DNA reads TGTGCCAGCAGATCAGGGGCTGGGGCCAACGTCCTGACTTTC. This chain joins TRBV4-2 and TRBJ2-6, with D possibly matching TRBD1 (6 bases). CDR3 length: 14 residues. Germline V CDR1 and CDR2: LGHNA, YNFKEQ. The V end was cut by 6 bases, the J end by 2 bases, with 8 bases between.

The rearrangement joins TRBV9 to TRBJ2-5, with D hard to call. The CDR3 has 14 residues. The germline V gene has CDR1 SGDLS and CDR2 YYNGEE. Trimming took off 4 bases at V and 2 bases at J, with 12 bases between the two ends. CDR3 loop: CASSPQVKQETQYF. The CDR3, as DNA: TGTGCCAGCAGCCCTCAGGTAAAACAAGAGACCCAGTACTTC.

Comment on this clonotype: A much larger clone differs by one base, so this may be a read error. The chain couples TRBV7-2 to TRBJ2-7, with D possibly matching TRBD2 (6 bases). V was pared by 4 bases and J by 6 bases, with 25 bases between. Germline V gene lookup returns CDR1 SGHTA and CDR2 FQGNSA. The CDR3 loop spans 17 amino acids. The CDR3 sequence is CASSSRGRGTAASEQYF. Here the CDR3 DNA reads TGTGCCAGCAGCTCCCGGGGCCGCGGGACGGCGGCAAGCGAGCAGTACTTC.

J is TRBJ1-5 and V is TRBV2; D not resolved. The germline V and J ends were trimmed by 5 bases and 6 bases, with 17 bases remaining between them. The germline CDR1 and CDR2 sequences are SNHLY and FYNNEI. The CDR3 is made up of 15 amino acids. The chain's CDR3 is CASSLEGLEGQPQHF. As DNA, the CDR3 is TGTGCCAGCAGTTTAGAAGGGTTGGAAGGTCAGCCCCAGCATTTT.

The gene calls are TRBV11-2 and TRBJ2-6; D unclear. The V gene lost 5 bases and the J gene lost 4 bases, with 30 bases spanning the gap. CDR3 length equals 21 residues. The germline CDR1 and CDR2 sequences are SGHAT and FQNNGV. Here the CDR3 DNA reads TGTGCCAGCAGCCCCCTTTCCCGACTGGGCCTCCTAGGAGCAGGGGCCAACGTCCTGACTTTC. It translates to CASSPLSRLGLLGAGANVLTF. Drawing the rest from reference TRBV11-2 and TRBJ2-6, the complete variable domain is EAGVAQSPRYKIIEKRQSVAFWCNPISGHATLYWYQQILGQGPKLLIQFQNNGVVDDSQLPKDRFSAERLKGVDSTLKIQPAKLEDSAVYLCASSPLSRLGLLGAGANVLTFGAGSRLTVL.

This clonotype was observed a few times. The junction and the germline gene differ at one end; a read error may be behind it. This sequence joins TRBV2 and TRBJ1-2; weak D call: TRBD1 (5 bases). CDR1 and CDR2 from the germline V gene are SNHLY and FYNNEI. CDR3 length: 14 residues. The DNA of the CDR3 is TGTGCCAGCGGTGAAGTGGGGACGGGTTATGGCAACACCTTC. Residues: CASGEVGTGYGNTF. Full variable domain (missing parts from reference TRBV2 and TRBJ1-2): EPEVTQTPSHQVTQMGQEVILRCVPISNHLYFYWYRQILGQKVEFLVSFYNNEISEKSEIFDDQFSVERPDGSNFTLKIRSTKLEDSAMYFCASGEVGTGYGNTFGSGTRLTVV.

The table lists this clonotype with many counts. The chain couples TRBV2 to TRBJ2-2; no clear D. Between the trimmed V and J ends, which lost 5 bases and 6 bases, there was a span of 10 bases. The CDR3 contains 13 residues. Germline V gives CDR1 SNHLY, CDR2 FYNNEI. The CDR3 sequence: CASSSLAPGELFF. The CDR3 DNA follows: TGTGCCAGCAGTTCACTCGCCCCCGGGGAGCTGTTTTTT.

The table lists this clonotype with a count of one. V gene TRBV7-3 combines with J gene TRBJ1-5; a possible D gene is TRBD1 (6 bases). Trimming removed 4 bases from V and 3 bases from J, with 13 bases in between. Per the germline V gene, CDR1 is SGHTA and CDR2 is FQGTGA. There are 15 residues in the CDR3. CDR3 sequence: CASSSETGHNQPQHF. In DNA form, the CDR3 reads TGTGCCAGCAGCTCAGAGACAGGTCACAATCAGCCCCAGCATTTT.

This clonotype has more than one count but fewer than ten. J is TRBJ2-3 and V is TRBV11-2; 9 bases line up with TRBD2. This CDR3 region has 15 residues. The germline V gene encodes CDR1 SGHAT and CDR2 FQNNGV. After removal of 2 bases from V and 3 bases from J, the junction contained 3 bases not matched to a gene. The CDR3 is CASSLQAGGTDTQYF. DNA of the CDR3: TGTGCCAGCAGCTTACAAGCGGGAGGAACAGATACGCAGTATTTT.

This clonotype was picked up many times. The gene calls are TRBV20-1 and TRBJ1-1; no firm D call. Trimming stripped 0 bases from V and 7 bases from J, with 12 bases between. From germline, CDR1 is DFQATT and CDR2 SNEGSKA (reference sequence). This CDR3 is built from 13 residues. The CDR3 loop is CSAREGGTVEAFF. DNA of the CDR3: TGCAGTGCTAGAGAGGGTGGAACAGTTGAAGCTTTCTTT.

V is TRBV30 and J is TRBJ1-1; 12 nucleotides match TRBD1. The CDR3 has 15 amino acids. Germline CDR1 is GTSNPN and CDR2 is SVGIG (reference sequence). With 0 bases clipped from V and 4 bases from J, the junction kept 3 bases outside the gene matches. The CDR3 coding sequence is TGTGCCTGGAGTGTTCGGGGACAGGGGGCCACTGAAGCTTTCTTT. This encodes CAWSVRGQGATEAFF. The entire variable domain, with the rest obtained from reference TRBV30 and TRBJ1-1, is as follows: SQTIHQWPATLVQPVGSPLSLECTVEGTSNPNLYWYRQAAGRGLQLLFYSVGIGQISSEVPQNLSASRPQDRQFILSSKKLLLSDSGFYLCAWSVRGQGATEAFFGQGTRLTVV.

This clonotype was observed many times. This rearrangement joins TRBV7-9 to TRBJ2-7; D possibly corresponds to TRBD2 (5 bases). Trimming removed 3 bases from V and 4 bases from J, with 16 bases in between. The germline CDR1 and CDR2 sequences are SEHNR and FQNEAQ (reference sequence). CDR3 length equals 15 residues. For the CDR3, the DNA is TGTGCCAGCAGCTTGATGACCTCGGGGAATTACGAGCAGTACTTC. Translating it yields CASSLMTSGNYEQYF.

This clonotype showed up many times. The CDR3 loop is CASSIVTAGANVLTF. The CDR3 nucleotides read TGTGCCAGTAGTATAGTAACTGCTGGGGCCAACGTCCTGACTTTC. The V gene is TRBV19, the J gene TRBJ2-6; D uncertain. Trimming left V 1 base short and J 2 bases short, with 6 bases between. This CDR3 has 15 residues. Germline V CDR1 and CDR2: LNHDA, SQIVND (reference sequence).

V and J are TRBV5-6 and TRBJ2-7, with 9 bases fitting TRBD1. Unmatched junction bases numbered 10, after V lost 4 bases and J lost 2 bases. CDR3 length equals 16 residues. The germline gives CDR1 SGHDT, CDR2 YYEEEE. The CDR3 coding sequence is TGTGCCAGCAGCATAACGACCGGGACAGGGACCTACGAGCAGTACTTC. Translated, it gives CASSITTGTGTYEQYF.

The chain links TRBV10-3 to TRBJ2-2, with 10 nucleotides matching TRBD1. Germline V gene sequence: CDR1 ENHRY, CDR2 SYGVKD. The CDR3 has 15 residues. The J segment lost 3 bases and the V segment lost 7 bases, leaving 5 bases of the junction unmatched. CDR3 loop: CAINIGTGDTGELFF. CDR3 DNA sequence: TGTGCCATCAATATTGGGACAGGGGACACCGGGGAGCTGTTTTTT.

This clonotype has just a few counts. A read error is possible here, since a much larger clone lies one base away. The chain has TRBV19 and TRBJ1-2; D perhaps matches TRBD1 (5 bases). The CDR3 sequence is 13 residues long. CDR1 is LNHDA, CDR2 SQIVND, per germline (reference sequence). V dropped 5 bases and J dropped 2 bases, with 9 bases sitting between them. The CDR3 DNA follows: TGTGCCAGTAGTGACCGGGACAACTATGGCTACACCTTC. It encodes CASSDRDNYGYTF. Full variable domain (outside the CDR3, taken from reference TRBV19 and TRBJ1-2): DGGITQSPKYLFRKEGQNVTLSCEQNLNHDAMYWYRQDPGQGLRLIYYSQIVNDFQKGDIAEGYSVSREKKESFPLTVTSAQKNPTAFYLCASSDRDNYGYTFGSGTRLTVV.

The CDR3 nucleotides are TGCGCCAGCAGTAGAAACGACAGGGGTGTCCAAGAGACCCAGTACTTC. Translated: CASSRNDRGVQETQYF. The V call is TRBV5-1, the J call TRBJ2-5; 8 nucleotides align to TRBD1. Germline V gene sequence: CDR1 SGHRS, CDR2 YFSETQ. V dropped 5 bases and J dropped 1; count of bases not matched to a gene: 10. The CDR3 consists of 16 residues.

This clonotype has only a few counts. V usage is TRBV6-5 and J usage is TRBJ1-2; D unclear. Germline-derived CDR1 and CDR2 are MNHEY and SVGAGI. The CDR3 has 15 residues. Between the trimmed V and J ends, which lost 4 bases and 0 bases, there was a span of 12 bases. The CDR3 bases are TGTGCCAGCAGTTTATCGGCGACGTCTAACTATGGCTACACCTTC. Its protein product is CASSLSATSNYGYTF.

The genes are TRBV15 and TRBJ2-5; TRBD1 aligns across 10 bases. V shed 3 bases and J 5 bases; nucleotides not matched to a gene: 15. The CDR3 runs to 18 residues. Looked up from germline, CDR1 is LNHNV and CDR2 is YYDKDF (reference sequence). The CDR3 sequence is CATSSGKPGDRGGETQYF. The CDR3 nucleotides read TGTGCCACCAGCAGTGGCAAGCCCGGGGACAGGGGAGGCGAGACCCAGTACTTC.

V is TRBV6-6 and J is TRBJ1-6; no clear D. CDR1 is MNHNY and CDR2 is SVGAGI in the germline V gene (reference sequence). The V gene lost 0 bases and the J gene lost 5 bases, with 8 bases spanning the gap. This CDR3 spans 15 amino acids. CDR3 residues: CASSYSADNNSPLHF. The CDR3 DNA reads as TGTGCCAGCAGTTACTCGGCAGATAATAATTCACCCCTCCACTTT.

This clonotype was counted many times. The gene calls are TRBV7-6 and TRBJ2-5, with 11 positions matching TRBD1. The CDR3 contains 16 residues. Germline CDR1 is SGHVS and CDR2 is FNYEAQ. The V gene end was trimmed by 5 bases and the J gene end by 5 bases; junction bases not matched to a gene: 10. The CDR3 spells CASSTEGQGDGETQYF. In DNA form, the CDR3 reads TGTGCCAGCAGCACCGAGGGACAGGGGGACGGGGAGACCCAGTACTTC. Complete variable domain (other parts from reference TRBV7-6 and TRBJ2-5): GAGVSQSPRYKVTKRGQDVALRCDPISGHVSLYWYRQALGQGPEFLTYFNYEAQQDKSGLPNDRFSAERPEGSISTLTIQRTEQRDSAMYRCASSTEGQGDGETQYFGPGTRLLVL.

The rearrangement links TRBV14 to TRBJ1-1; D is possibly TRBD1 (6 bases). Germline CDR1 is SGHDN and CDR2 is FVKESK. The CDR3 length is 14 residues. Trimming removed 2 bases at V and 4 bases at J, with 11 bases between. In DNA form, the CDR3 reads TGTGCCAGCAGCCAACGGGGGCCGGTCACTGAAGCTTTCTTT. This sequence encodes CASSQRGPVTEAFF.

This clonotype was seen at least ten times. The chain joins TRBV7-9 to TRBJ2-5, with TRBD2 matching over 8 bases. In germline, CDR1 is SEHNR, CDR2 FQNEAQ (reference sequence). The CDR3 has 14 residues. The J segment lost 1 base and the V segment lost 6 bases, leaving 4 bases of the junction unmatched. The CDR3 region is CASSGGGIQETQYF. CDR3 sequence (DNA): TGTGCCAGCAGTGGCGGGGGGATCCAAGAGACCCAGTACTTC.

The CDR3 bases are TGTGCCAGCAGCTTCGGTCTGCGTGTGGAGACCCAGTACTTC. It codes for CASSFGLRVETQYF. This chain links TRBV7-9 with TRBJ2-5; D uncertain. The CDR3 sequence is 14 residues long. Germline CDR1 SEHNR, CDR2 FQNEAQ (reference sequence). V was clipped by 3 bases and J by 5 bases, with 13 bases between them.

The genes are TRBV19 and TRBJ1-5, with 8 bases aligning to TRBD1. The CDR3 has 11 amino acids. Per germline, CDR1 LNHDA and CDR2 SQIVND (reference sequence). The CDR3 DNA reads as TGTGGGACAGGGTTGGGTCAGCCCCAGCATTTT. It encodes CGTGLGQPQHF.

This clonotype has at least ten counts. CDR3 loop: CSGQDYEQYF. CDR3 in DNA: TGCAGTGGACAGGACTACGAGCAGTACTTC. The genes are TRBV20-1 and TRBJ2-7; D might be TRBD1 (6 bases). V shed 7 bases and J shed 3 bases, with 7 bases lying between them. The CDR3 is 10 amino acids. From germline, CDR1 is DFQATT and CDR2 SNEGSKA (reference sequence).

This clonotype was observed many times. The rearrangement uses TRBV12-3 or TRBV12-4 and TRBJ1-1; a weak D match, TRBD1 (6 bases). V was trimmed by 7 bases and J by 4 bases, leaving 16 bases between them. The CDR3 runs 14 residues. CDR3 sequence reads: CASNLRGVGTEAFF. Here the CDR3 DNA reads TGTGCCAGCAACCTCAGGGGAGTGGGCACTGAAGCTTTCTTT.